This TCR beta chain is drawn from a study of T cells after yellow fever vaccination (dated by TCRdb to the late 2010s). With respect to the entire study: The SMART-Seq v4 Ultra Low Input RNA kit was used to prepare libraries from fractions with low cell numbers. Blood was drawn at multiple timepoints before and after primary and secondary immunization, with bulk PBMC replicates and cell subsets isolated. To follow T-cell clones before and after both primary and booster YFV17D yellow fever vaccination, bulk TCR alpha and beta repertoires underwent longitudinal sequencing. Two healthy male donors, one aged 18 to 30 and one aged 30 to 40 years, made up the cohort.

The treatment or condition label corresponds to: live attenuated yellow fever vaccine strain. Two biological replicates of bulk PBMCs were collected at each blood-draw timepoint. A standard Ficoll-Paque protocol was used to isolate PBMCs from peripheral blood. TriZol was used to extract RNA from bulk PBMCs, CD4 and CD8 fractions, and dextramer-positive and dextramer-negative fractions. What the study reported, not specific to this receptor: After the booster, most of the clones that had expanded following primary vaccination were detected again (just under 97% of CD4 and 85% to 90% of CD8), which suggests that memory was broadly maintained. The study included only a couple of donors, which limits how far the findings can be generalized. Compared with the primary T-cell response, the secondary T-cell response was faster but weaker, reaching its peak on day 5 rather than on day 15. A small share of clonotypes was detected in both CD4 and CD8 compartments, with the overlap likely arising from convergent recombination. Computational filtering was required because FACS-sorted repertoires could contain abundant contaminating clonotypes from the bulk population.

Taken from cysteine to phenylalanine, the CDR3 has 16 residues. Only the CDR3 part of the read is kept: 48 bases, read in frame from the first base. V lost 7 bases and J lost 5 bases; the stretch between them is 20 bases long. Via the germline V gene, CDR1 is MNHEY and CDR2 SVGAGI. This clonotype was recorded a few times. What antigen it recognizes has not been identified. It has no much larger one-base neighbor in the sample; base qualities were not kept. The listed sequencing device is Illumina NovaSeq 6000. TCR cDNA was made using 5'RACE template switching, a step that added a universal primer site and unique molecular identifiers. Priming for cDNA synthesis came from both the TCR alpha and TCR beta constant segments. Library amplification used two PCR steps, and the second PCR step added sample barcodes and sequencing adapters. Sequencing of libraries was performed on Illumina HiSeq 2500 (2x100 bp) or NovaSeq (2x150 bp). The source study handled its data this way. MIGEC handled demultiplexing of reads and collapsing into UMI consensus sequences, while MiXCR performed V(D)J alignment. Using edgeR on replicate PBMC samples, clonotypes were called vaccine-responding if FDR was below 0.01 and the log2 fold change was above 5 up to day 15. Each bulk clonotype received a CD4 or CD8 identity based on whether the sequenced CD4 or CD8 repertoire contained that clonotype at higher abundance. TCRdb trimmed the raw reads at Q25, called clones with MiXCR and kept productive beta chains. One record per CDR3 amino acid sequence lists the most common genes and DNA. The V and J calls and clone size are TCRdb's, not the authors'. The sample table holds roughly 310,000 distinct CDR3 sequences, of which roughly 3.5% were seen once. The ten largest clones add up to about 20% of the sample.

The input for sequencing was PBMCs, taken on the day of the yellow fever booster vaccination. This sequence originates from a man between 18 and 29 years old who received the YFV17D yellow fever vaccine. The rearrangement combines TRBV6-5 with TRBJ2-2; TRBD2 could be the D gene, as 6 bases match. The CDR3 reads CASNFRPGERTGELFF. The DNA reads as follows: TGTGCCAGCAACTTCCGACCGGGGGAACGAACCGGGGAGCTGTTTTTT.